This TCR beta chain is from a study of cytomegalovirus exposure and HLA in healthy donors. Whole-study context: The 90 to 150 validation repertoires used a platform that matched the one used for the 500 to 700 first-cohort repertoires, as a later analysis reported.

Notes on the study in general: Researchers counted 180 or so TCR beta chains as cytomegalovirus-associated.

The CDR3 extends over 13 amino acids. The germline CDR1 and CDR2 sequences are MNHEY and SVGAGI. The V end lost 7 bases, the J end lost 1 base, and 10 bases lay between the germline ends. Remarks on this clone: Its antigen is unknown.

These donors were members of the approximately 110-subject validation cohort, a group separate from the approximately 670-subject first cohort. Sequencing used immunoSEQ multiplex PCR; TCRdb keeps in-frame clones, though not all of them. The sample yields 150,000 to 200,000 clones, roughly 83% seen once. This sequence was found in a man in his thirties or forties in good health and CMV-seropositive. The sequenced sample was PBMCs. The chain employs TRBV6-5 and TRBJ1-2; D may be TRBD1 (6 bases). CDR3 nucleotides: TGTGCCAGCACTCCGGACAGTAACTATGGCTACACCTTC. It codes for CASTPDSNYGYTF.